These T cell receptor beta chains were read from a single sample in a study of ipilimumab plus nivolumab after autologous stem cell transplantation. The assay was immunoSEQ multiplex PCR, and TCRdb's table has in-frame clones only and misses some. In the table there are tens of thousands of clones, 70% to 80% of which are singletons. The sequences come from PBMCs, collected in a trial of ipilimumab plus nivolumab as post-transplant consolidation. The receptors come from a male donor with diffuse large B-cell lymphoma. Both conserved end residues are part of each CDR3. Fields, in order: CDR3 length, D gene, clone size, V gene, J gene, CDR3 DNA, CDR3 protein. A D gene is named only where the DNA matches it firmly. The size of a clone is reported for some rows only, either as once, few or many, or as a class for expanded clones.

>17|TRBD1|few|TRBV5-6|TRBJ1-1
TGTGCCAGCAGCCCTTACCGATTACAGGGGAGGAACACTGAAGCTTTCTTT
CASSPYRLQGRNTEAFF
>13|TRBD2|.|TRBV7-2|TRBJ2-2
TGTGCCAGCAGCTTGACTAGCCGCGGGGAGCTGTTTTTT
CASSLTSRGELFF
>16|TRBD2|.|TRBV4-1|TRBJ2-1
TGCGCCAGCAGCTCTCGTTCTAGCGGGGGGCGAACTGAGCAGTTCTTC
CASSSRSSGGRTEQFF
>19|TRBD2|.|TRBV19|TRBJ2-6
TGTGCCAGTAGTATTATCATAGCGGGAGTGGGTCGATCCTCTTACGTCCTGACTTTC
CASSIIIAGVGRSSYVLTF
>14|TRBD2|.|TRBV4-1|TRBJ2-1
TGCGCCAGCAGCCAAGGGGACTACCGCAATGAGCAGTTCTTC
CASSQGDYRNEQFF
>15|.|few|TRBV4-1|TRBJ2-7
TGCGCCAGCAGCCAAGATCACGAGGCCCCCTACGAGCAGTACTTC
CASSQDHEAPYEQYF
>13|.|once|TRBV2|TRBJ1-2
TGTGCCAGCGTAGACCGGGCCAACTATGGCTACACCTTC
CASVDRANYGYTF
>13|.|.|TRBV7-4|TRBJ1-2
TGTGCCAGCAGCTGGGACACTAACTATGGCTACACCTTC
CASSWDTNYGYTF
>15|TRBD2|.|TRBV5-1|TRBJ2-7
TGCGCCAGCAGCTTGTCCGGCGGGGGGACCTACGAGCAGTACTTC
CASSLSGGGTYEQYF
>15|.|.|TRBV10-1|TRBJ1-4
TGCGCCAGCAGTGAGTCGACTCGAGGGAATGAAAAACTGTTTTTT
CASSESTRGNEKLFF
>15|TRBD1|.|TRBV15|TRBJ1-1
TGTGCCACCAGCAGTCATACTCAGGGGGGGACTGAAGCTTTCTTT
CATSSHTQGGTEAFF
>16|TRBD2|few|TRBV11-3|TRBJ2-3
TGTGCCAGCAGCTTAGTAGCGGGGAGTGCAACAGATACGCAGTATTTT
CASSLVAGSATDTQYF
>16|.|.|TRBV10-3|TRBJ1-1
TGTGCCATCAGTGAGTCGCACGCGGGCGGGAAGGCTGAAGCTTTCTTT
CAISESHAGGKAEAFF
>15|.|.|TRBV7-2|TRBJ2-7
TGTGCCAGCAGCCTGGGGGCGGGGGTTTCCTACGAGCAGTACTTC
CASSLGAGVSYEQYF
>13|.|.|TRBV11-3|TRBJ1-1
TGTGCCAGCAGCTTAGGGACGAGCACTGAAGCTTTCTTT
CASSLGTSTEAFF
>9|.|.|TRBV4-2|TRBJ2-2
TGTGCCAGCGCGGGGGAGCTGTTTTTT
CASAGELFF
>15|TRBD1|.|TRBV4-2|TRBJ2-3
TGTGCCAGCAGCCCCAGACAGGGTAGCACAGATACGCAGTATTTT
CASSPRQGSTDTQYF
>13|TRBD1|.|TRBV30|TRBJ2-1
TGTGCCTGGAGTGGGACAGGGGCGAATGAGCAGTTCTTC
CAWSGTGANEQFF
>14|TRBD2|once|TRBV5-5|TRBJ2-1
TGTGCCAGCAGGGAGACTAGCGGGGGCCGCCAGGAGTTCTTC
CASRETSGGRQEFF
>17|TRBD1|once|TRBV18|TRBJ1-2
TGTGCCAGCTCACCATCCCAGAGCGGGACAGGGGCCTATGGCTACACCTTC
CASSPSQSGTGAYGYTF
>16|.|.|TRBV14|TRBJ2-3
TGTGCCAGCAGCCCTCCCGGGACCCAGAGCACAGATACGCAGTATTTT
CASSPPGTQSTDTQYF
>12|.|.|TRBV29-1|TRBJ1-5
TGCAGCGTTGGAGACCCCGAAGCGCCCCAGCATTTT
CSVGDPEAPQHF
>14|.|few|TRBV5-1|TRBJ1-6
TGCGCCAGCACATCCGGGGATAATAATTCACCCCTCCACTTT
CASTSGDNNSPLHF
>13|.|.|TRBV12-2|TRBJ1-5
TGTGCAAGTCGCTCCTATAGCAATCAGCCCCAGCATTTT
CASRSYSNQPQHF
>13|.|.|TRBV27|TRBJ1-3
TGTGCCAGCAGTTTGCAGGTTGGAAACACCATATATTTT
CASSLQVGNTIYF
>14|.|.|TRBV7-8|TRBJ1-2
TGTGCCAGCAGCTTAACGCCGGGCCACTATGGCTACACCTTC
CASSLTPGHYGYTF
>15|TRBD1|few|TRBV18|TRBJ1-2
TGTGCCAGCTCACCGCTAGGGACAGCTAACTATGGCTACACCTTC
CASSPLGTANYGYTF
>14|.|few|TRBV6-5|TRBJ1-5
TGTGCCAGCACCAAGGCGGCGGGCAATCAGCCCCAGCATTTT
CASTKAAGNQPQHF
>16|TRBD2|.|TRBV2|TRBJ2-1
TGTGCCAGCAGTGAAGCGCCGGCTAGCGGGGGTGTTGAGCAGTTCTTC
CASSEAPASGGVEQFF
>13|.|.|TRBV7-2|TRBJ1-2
TGTGCCAGCAGCGACCGGGACCGCTCGGGCTACACCTTC
CASSDRDRSGYTF
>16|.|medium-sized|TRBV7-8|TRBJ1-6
TGTGCCAGCAGCTTACGAAATCCAGGGCTAAATTCACCCCTCCACTTT
CASSLRNPGLNSPLHF
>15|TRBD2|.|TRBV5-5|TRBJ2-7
TGTGCCAGCAGCTTAGCGGGGACTTGGTCCTACGAGCAGTACTTC
CASSLAGTWSYEQYF
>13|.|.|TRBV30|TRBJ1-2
TGTGCCTGGGCCCCGGAGAGGGGAGTGGGCTACACCTTC
CAWAPERGVGYTF
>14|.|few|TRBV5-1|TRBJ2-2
TGCGCCAGCAGCTTGGGGGGTATCGCCGGGGAGCTGTTTTTT
CASSLGGIAGELFF
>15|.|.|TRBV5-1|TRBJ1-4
TGCGCCAGCAGCCTTAACACCGCAACTAATGAAAAACTGTTTTTT
CASSLNTATNEKLFF
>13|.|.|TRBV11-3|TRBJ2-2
TGTGCCAGCAGCACCGGGACAACTGGGGAGCTGTTTTTT
CASSTGTTGELFF
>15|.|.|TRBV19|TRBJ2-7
TGTGCCAGTAGTATATCGGGGGGCGGGTATTACGAGCAGTACTTC
CASSISGGGYYEQYF
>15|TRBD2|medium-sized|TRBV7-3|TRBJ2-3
TGTGCCAGCAGCCGCCTAGCGGGGGGAGAAGATACGCAGTATTTT
CASSRLAGGEDTQYF
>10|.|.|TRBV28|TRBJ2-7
TGTGCCAGCAGTCGCAACGAGCAGTACTTC
CASSRNEQYF
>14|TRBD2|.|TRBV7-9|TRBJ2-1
TGTGCCAGCAGCAGGACTAGCGGGGAGAATGAGCAGTTCTTC
CASSRTSGENEQFF
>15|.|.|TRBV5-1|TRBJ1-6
TGCGCCAGCAGCTTGGAGGGCACCATGAGTTCACCCCTCCACTTT
CASSLEGTMSSPLHF
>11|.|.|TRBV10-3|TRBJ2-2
TGTGCCATCACGAACACCGGGGAGCTGTTTTTT
CAITNTGELFF
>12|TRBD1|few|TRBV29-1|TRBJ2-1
TGCAGCGGGGGGTCGACAGGGAATGAGCAGTTCTTC
CSGGSTGNEQFF
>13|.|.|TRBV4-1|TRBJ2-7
TGCGCCAGCAGCCAAGATTTCTGGTACGAGCAGTACTTC
CASSQDFWYEQYF
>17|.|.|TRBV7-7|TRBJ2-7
TGTGCTAGCAGCTTACACTCTCGCCTAGCCGGCCCCTACGAGCAGTACTTC
CASSLHSRLAGPYEQYF
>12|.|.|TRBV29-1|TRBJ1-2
TGCAGCGCTATACGACAGCACTATGGCTACACCTTC
CSAIRQHYGYTF
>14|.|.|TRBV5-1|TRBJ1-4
TGCGCCAGCAGCTTGGCTGGGAATAATGAAAAACTGTTTTTT
CASSLAGNNEKLFF
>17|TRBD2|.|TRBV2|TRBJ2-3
TGTGCCAGCAGTCCACTAGTGGCGGGAGGGCCAGGAGATACGCAGTATTTT
CASSPLVAGGPGDTQYF
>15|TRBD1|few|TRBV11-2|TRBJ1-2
TGTGCCAGCAGCTTAGATCGGACAGGATACTATGGCTACACCTTC
CASSLDRTGYYGYTF
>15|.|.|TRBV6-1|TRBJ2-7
TGTGCCAGCAGTGAAGCAGTGTCAGGCGGCTACGAGCAGTACTTC
CASSEAVSGGYEQYF
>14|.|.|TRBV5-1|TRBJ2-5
TGCGCCAGCAGCTTCAATAGCCCACAAGAGACCCAGTACTTC
CASSFNSPQETQYF
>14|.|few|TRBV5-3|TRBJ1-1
TGTGCCAGAAGCCTACCAGGGCTCGGCACTGAAGCTTTCTTT
CARSLPGLGTEAFF
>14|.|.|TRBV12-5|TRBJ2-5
TGTGCTAGTGGGCAAGCGTACCCCCAAGAGACCCAGTACTTC
CASGQAYPQETQYF
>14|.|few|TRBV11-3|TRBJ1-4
TGTGCCAGCAGCCCGTCTGCCGGCAGCGAAAAACTGTTTTTT
CASSPSAGSEKLFF
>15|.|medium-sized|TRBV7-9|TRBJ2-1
TGTGCCAGCAGCTTAGTGCGGGTGGGGGGCAATGAGCAGTTCTTC
CASSLVRVGGNEQFF
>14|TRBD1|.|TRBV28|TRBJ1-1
TGTGCCAGCAGCCCACCGGGACAGGGGTATTGGGCTTTCTTT
CASSPPGQGYWAFF
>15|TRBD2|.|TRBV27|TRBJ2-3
TGTGCCAGCAGTGCTAGCGGCGGAGATCCAGATACGCAGTATTTT
CASSASGGDPDTQYF
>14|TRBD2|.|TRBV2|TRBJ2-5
TGTGCCAGCACGTCCACTAGCGTCCGGGAGACCCAGTACTTC
CASTSTSVRETQYF
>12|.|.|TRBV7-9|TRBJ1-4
TGTGCCAGCAGCTCCTCTCAACGGGTTCTGTTTTTT
CASSSSQRVLFF